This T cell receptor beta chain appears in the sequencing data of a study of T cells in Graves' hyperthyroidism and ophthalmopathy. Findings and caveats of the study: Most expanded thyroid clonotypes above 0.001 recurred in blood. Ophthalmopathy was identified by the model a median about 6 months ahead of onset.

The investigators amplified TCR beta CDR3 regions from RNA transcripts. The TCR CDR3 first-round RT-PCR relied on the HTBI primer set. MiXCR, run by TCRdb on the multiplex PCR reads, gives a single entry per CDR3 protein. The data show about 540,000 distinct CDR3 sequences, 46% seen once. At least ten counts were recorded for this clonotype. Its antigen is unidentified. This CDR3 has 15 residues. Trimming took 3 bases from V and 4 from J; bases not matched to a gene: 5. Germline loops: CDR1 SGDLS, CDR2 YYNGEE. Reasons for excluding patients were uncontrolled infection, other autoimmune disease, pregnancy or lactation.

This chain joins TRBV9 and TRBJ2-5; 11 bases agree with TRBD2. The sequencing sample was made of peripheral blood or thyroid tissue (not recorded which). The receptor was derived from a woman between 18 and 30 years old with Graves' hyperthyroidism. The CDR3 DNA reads TGTGCCAGCAGCGAACTTAGCGGGAGGGTAGAGACCCAGTACTTC. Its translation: CASSELSGRVETQYF.